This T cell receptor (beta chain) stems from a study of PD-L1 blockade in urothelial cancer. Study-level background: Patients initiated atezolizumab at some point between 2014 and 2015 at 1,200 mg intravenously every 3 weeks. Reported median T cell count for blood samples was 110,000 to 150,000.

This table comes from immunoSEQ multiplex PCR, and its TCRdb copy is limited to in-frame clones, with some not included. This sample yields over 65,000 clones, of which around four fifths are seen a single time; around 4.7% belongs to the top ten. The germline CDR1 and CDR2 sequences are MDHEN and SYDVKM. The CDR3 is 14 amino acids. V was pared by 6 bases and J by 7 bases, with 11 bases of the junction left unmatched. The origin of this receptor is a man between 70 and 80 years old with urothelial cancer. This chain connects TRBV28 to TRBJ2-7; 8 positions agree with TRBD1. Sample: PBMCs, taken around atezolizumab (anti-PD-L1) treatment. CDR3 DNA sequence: TGTGCCAGCAGCCCCCCCAGGGGGCCAAGGGAGCAGTACTTC. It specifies CASSPPRGPREQYF.